This entry concerns a single TCR beta chain. The sample originates from a study of blood T cell repertoires in COVID-19. In the original analysis: By means of reference gene primer amplification, nucleated cell counts were estimated. Repertoires were generated with immunoSEQ multiplex PCR, while TCRdb's copy carries only in-frame clones and drops some. The V and J calls and the clone size are those of that table, but D and trimming were determined from the DNA. This sample yields over 200,000 clones, of which about 91% are seen a single time; 4% to 6% belongs to the top ten. Unmatched junction bases numbered 13, after V lost 8 bases and J lost 6 bases. The germline CDR1 and CDR2 sequences are MNHEY and SMNVEV (reference sequence). This CDR3 contains 15 residues.

The sequenced sample consisted of peripheral blood. This TCR derives from a woman in her 40s with acute or convalescent COVID-19. The chain links TRBV27 to TRBJ1-2, with 9 bases identical to TRBD1. Here the CDR3 DNA reads TGTGCCAGCGGGACAGGGAACGAAGGCTATAATGGCTACACCTTC. It encodes CASGTGNEGYNGYTF.